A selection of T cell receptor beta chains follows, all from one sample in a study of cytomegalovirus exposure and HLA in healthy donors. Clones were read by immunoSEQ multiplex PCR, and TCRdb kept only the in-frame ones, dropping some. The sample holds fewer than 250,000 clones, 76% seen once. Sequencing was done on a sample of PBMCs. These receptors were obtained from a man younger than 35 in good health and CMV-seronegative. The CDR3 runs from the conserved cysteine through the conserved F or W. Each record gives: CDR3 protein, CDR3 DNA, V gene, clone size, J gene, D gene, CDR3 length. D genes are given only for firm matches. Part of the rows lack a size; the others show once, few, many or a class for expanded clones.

CDR3 protein: CASSSEASYEQYF
CDR3 DNA: TGTGCCAGCAGTTCCGAGGCATCCTACGAGCAGTACTTC
V gene: TRBV27
clone size: .
J gene: TRBJ2-7
D gene: .
CDR3 length: 13

CDR3 protein: CASSPVGQGHEQYF
CDR3 DNA: TGTGCCAGCAGTCCCGTGGGACAGGGTCACGAGCAGTACTTC
V gene: TRBV28
clone size: .
J gene: TRBJ2-7
D gene: TRBD1
CDR3 length: 14

CDR3 protein: CASSFQGVSYEQFF
CDR3 DNA: TGTGCCAGCAGCTTTCAGGGGGTGTCGTATGAGCAGTTCTTC
V gene: TRBV7-8
clone size: few
J gene: TRBJ2-1
D gene: TRBD1
CDR3 length: 14

CDR3 protein: CASSASVYNEQFF
CDR3 DNA: TGTGCCAGCAGTGCTAGCGTTTACAATGAGCAGTTCTTC
V gene: TRBV7-2
clone size: .
J gene: TRBJ2-1
D gene: .
CDR3 length: 13

CDR3 protein: CASSLWGLEYTIYF
CDR3 DNA: TGCGCCAGCAGCTTATGGGGGCTGGAATACACCATATATTTT
V gene: TRBV5-1
clone size: .
J gene: TRBJ1-3
D gene: .
CDR3 length: 14

CDR3 protein: CASSRADSSNQPQHF
CDR3 DNA: TGTGCCAGTAGTAGGGCGGACAGTAGCAATCAGCCCCAGCATTTT
V gene: TRBV19
clone size: few
J gene: TRBJ1-5
D gene: .
CDR3 length: 15

CDR3 protein: CASSLVLAGANVLTF
CDR3 DNA: TGCGCCAGCAGCTTGGTCCTAGCTGGGGCCAACGTCCTGACTTTC
V gene: TRBV5-1
clone size: .
J gene: TRBJ2-6
D gene: .
CDR3 length: 15

CDR3 protein: CASSYPGQAMNTEAFF
CDR3 DNA: TGTGCCAGCAGTTACCCCGGACAGGCTATGAACACTGAAGCTTTCTTT
V gene: TRBV6-6
clone size: few
J gene: TRBJ1-1
D gene: TRBD1
CDR3 length: 16

CDR3 protein: CRGQGGTEAFF
CDR3 DNA: TGCAGGGGACAGGGAGGCACTGAAGCTTTCTTT
V gene: TRBV20-1
clone size: .
J gene: TRBJ1-1
D gene: TRBD1
CDR3 length: 11

CDR3 protein: CASSLSGTDADTQYF
CDR3 DNA: TGTGCCAGCAGCTTATCCGGGACAGACGCAGATACGCAGTATTTT
V gene: TRBV7-3
clone size: .
J gene: TRBJ2-3
D gene: TRBD1
CDR3 length: 15

CDR3 protein: CASSLGGLAFF
CDR3 DNA: TGCGCCAGCAGCTTGGGAGGGTTAGCTTTCTTT
V gene: TRBV5-1
clone size: .
J gene: TRBJ1-1
D gene: .
CDR3 length: 11

CDR3 protein: CASSLHRGTNQPQHF
CDR3 DNA: TGTGCCAGCAGTTTACACAGGGGGACCAATCAGCCCCAGCATTTT
V gene: TRBV27
clone size: .
J gene: TRBJ1-5
D gene: TRBD1
CDR3 length: 15

CDR3 protein: CASRSGTGATDTQYF
CDR3 DNA: TGTGCCAGCAGGTCCGGGACAGGGGCCACAGATACGCAGTATTTT
V gene: TRBV6-4
clone size: .
J gene: TRBJ2-3
D gene: TRBD1
CDR3 length: 15

CDR3 protein: CASSELGQGSPLHF
CDR3 DNA: TGTGCCAGCAGTGAATTGGGCCAGGGTTCACCCCTCCACTTT
V gene: TRBV25-1
clone size: .
J gene: TRBJ1-6
D gene: .
CDR3 length: 14

CDR3 protein: CAINDPPGYEQYF
CDR3 DNA: TGTGCCATCAATGACCCCCCAGGTTACGAGCAGTACTTC
V gene: TRBV10-3
clone size: few
J gene: TRBJ2-7
D gene: .
CDR3 length: 13

CDR3 protein: CASSLDSYEQYF
CDR3 DNA: TGTGCCAGCAGCTTAGACTCCTACGAGCAGTACTTC
V gene: TRBV11-2
clone size: .
J gene: TRBJ2-7
D gene: .
CDR3 length: 12

CDR3 protein: CASSDSSLAGYQETQYF
CDR3 DNA: TGTGCCAGCAGTGACTCTTCCCTAGCGGGGTACCAAGAGACCCAGTACTTC
V gene: TRBV6-4
clone size: few
J gene: TRBJ2-5
D gene: TRBD2
CDR3 length: 17

CDR3 protein: CASSPSGQGGSYEQYF
CDR3 DNA: TGTGCCAGTAGTCCCTCGGGACAGGGGGGATCCTACGAGCAGTACTTC
V gene: TRBV19
clone size: .
J gene: TRBJ2-7
D gene: TRBD1
CDR3 length: 16

CDR3 protein: CASSPGKGGVGTEAFF
CDR3 DNA: TGTGCCAGCTCACCGGGAAAGGGGGGGGTAGGCACTGAAGCTTTCTTT
V gene: TRBV18
clone size: .
J gene: TRBJ1-1
D gene: .
CDR3 length: 16

CDR3 protein: CASSPRQVPYEQYF
CDR3 DNA: TGTGCCAGCAGCCCCCGACAGGTCCCCTACGAGCAGTACTTC
V gene: TRBV7-9
clone size: .
J gene: TRBJ2-7
D gene: .
CDR3 length: 14

CDR3 protein: CASSLRLAGSLGTGELFF
CDR3 DNA: TGCGCCAGCAGCTTGCGGCTAGCGGGCTCTCTCGGGACCGGGGAGCTGTTTTTT
V gene: TRBV5-1
clone size: .
J gene: TRBJ2-2
D gene: TRBD2
CDR3 length: 18

CDR3 protein: CASSPGGAVETQYF
CDR3 DNA: TGTGCCAGCAGCCCGGGAGGTGCAGTAGAGACCCAGTACTTC
V gene: TRBV11-3
clone size: .
J gene: TRBJ2-5
D gene: TRBD2
CDR3 length: 14

CDR3 protein: CASTGGLAGLAGELFF
CDR3 DNA: TGCGCCAGCACCGGCGGGCTAGCGGGGTTAGCCGGGGAGCTGTTTTTT
V gene: TRBV5-1
clone size: .
J gene: TRBJ2-2
D gene: TRBD2
CDR3 length: 16

CDR3 protein: CASRREGLGEQFF
CDR3 DNA: TGTGCCAGCCGGCGGGAGGGGCTTGGGGAGCAGTTCTTC
V gene: TRBV6-4
clone size: few
J gene: TRBJ2-1
D gene: TRBD2
CDR3 length: 13

CDR3 protein: CSVVGTSGYNEQFF
CDR3 DNA: TGCAGCGTTGTTGGGACTAGCGGGTACAATGAGCAGTTCTTC
V gene: TRBV29-1
clone size: .
J gene: TRBJ2-1
D gene: TRBD2
CDR3 length: 14

CDR3 protein: CASNARTGTQETQYF
CDR3 DNA: TGTGCCAGCAACGCACGGACAGGAACCCAAGAGACCCAGTACTTC
V gene: TRBV7-9
clone size: .
J gene: TRBJ2-5
D gene: TRBD1
CDR3 length: 15

CDR3 protein: CASSLGANYGYTF
CDR3 DNA: TGTGCCAGCAGCTTGGGAGCTAACTATGGCTACACCTTC
V gene: TRBV6-1
clone size: .
J gene: TRBJ1-2
D gene: .
CDR3 length: 13

CDR3 protein: CASSNRGSTEAFF
CDR3 DNA: TGTGCCAGTAGTAACAGGGGGAGCACTGAAGCTTTCTTT
V gene: TRBV19
clone size: .
J gene: TRBJ1-1
D gene: TRBD1
CDR3 length: 13

CDR3 protein: CSVARSGTGELFF
CDR3 DNA: TGCAGCGTGGCGAGATCGGGGACCGGGGAGCTGTTTTTT
V gene: TRBV29-1
clone size: few
J gene: TRBJ2-2
D gene: .
CDR3 length: 13

CDR3 protein: CASSSVEAGVSQYF
CDR3 DNA: TGTGCCAGCAGTTCCGTCGAGGCAGGGGTATCCCAGTACTTC
V gene: TRBV2
clone size: .
J gene: TRBJ2-5
D gene: .
CDR3 length: 14

CDR3 protein: CASSEALYNEQFF
CDR3 DNA: TGTGCCAGCAGTGAAGCGTTATACAATGAGCAGTTCTTC
V gene: TRBV2
clone size: .
J gene: TRBJ2-1
D gene: .
CDR3 length: 13

CDR3 protein: CASSLSTDTQYF
CDR3 DNA: TGCGCCAGCAGTCTAAGCACAGATACGCAGTATTTT
V gene: TRBV5-1
clone size: .
J gene: TRBJ2-3
D gene: .
CDR3 length: 12

CDR3 protein: CASSLGPLPDGAYEQYF
CDR3 DNA: TGTGCCAGCAGCTTGGGCCCCTTACCCGACGGGGCCTACGAGCAGTACTTC
V gene: TRBV5-5
clone size: .
J gene: TRBJ2-7
D gene: .
CDR3 length: 17

CDR3 protein: CASSQVVGQPHYGYTF
CDR3 DNA: TGCGCCAGCAGCCAAGTGGTAGGACAGCCCCACTATGGCTACACCTTC
V gene: TRBV4-1
clone size: few
J gene: TRBJ1-2
D gene: .
CDR3 length: 16

CDR3 protein: CASSPRSGSSYNEQFF
CDR3 DNA: TGTGCCAGCAGCCCCCGATCCGGGAGCTCCTACAATGAGCAGTTCTTC
V gene: TRBV11-2
clone size: .
J gene: TRBJ2-1
D gene: .
CDR3 length: 16

CDR3 protein: CASNQGGVWNNERFF
CDR3 DNA: TGTGCCAGCAATCAGGGTGGGGTTTGGAACAATGAGCGGTTCTTC
V gene: TRBV27
clone size: .
J gene: TRBJ2-1
D gene: .
CDR3 length: 15